This T cell receptor (beta chain) was sequenced during a study of shared clonotypes between healthy human individuals. The donor cohort consisted entirely of Caucasian adults residing in Nashville, Tennessee. This CDR3 has 14 residues. With V trimmed by 5 bases and J by 6 bases, 9 bases remained unmatched. CDR1 is SGHVS, CDR2 FQNEAQ, per germline. Several immunoSEQ plates received, in even portions, the genomic DNA of each subset. In the original analysis: Junction-only sequences without quality scores came from ImmunoSEQ, so filtering differed. Assay used: immunoSEQ multiplex PCR; TCRdb lists only in-frame clones, some missing. V and J calls plus clone size are reproduced from that table; the DNA served to infer D and trimming. The profile shows some 470,000 clones, over 60% of them singletons.

The TCR originated in a woman aged 40-49 years in good health. Some clones in this sample may be carry-over from other donors' samples. The sequenced material came from PBMCs. The chain recombines TRBV7-8 with TRBJ1-1; 7 bases align to TRBD1. The CDR3 here is CASSLWTGEAEAFF. Here the CDR3 DNA reads TGTGCCAGCAGCCTATGGACAGGTGAGGCTGAAGCTTTCTTT.